Each of the 10 T cell receptor beta chains below was sequenced from the same sample in a study of cytomegalovirus exposure and HLA in healthy donors. Profiling relied on immunoSEQ multiplex PCR, and the TCRdb table lists in-frame clones only, not all of them. The sample has about 120,000 clones, approximately 88% seen once. Specimen: PBMCs. The receptors were gathered from a woman younger than 35 in good health and CMV-seropositive.

The chain has TRBV5-4 and TRBJ1-1, with unresolved D. This CDR3 has 14 amino acids. CDR1 and CDR2 (germline): SGHNT, YYREEE (reference sequence). The V gene lost 4 bases and the J gene lost 7 bases, with 17 bases spanning the gap. The CDR3 reads CASSLTTVGDEAFF. The CDR3 DNA reads TGTGCCAGCAGCCTCACAACTGTAGGAGATGAAGCTTTCTTT.

The V gene is TRBV19, the J gene TRBJ1-2; D call uncertain. Germline V gene sequence: CDR1 LNHDA, CDR2 SQIVND (reference sequence). Trimming shortened V by 6 bases and J by 6 bases, and 17 bases separated the two germline ends. CDR3 length: 14 residues. CDR3 protein: CASRRWEREDGYTF. For the CDR3, the DNA is TGTGCCAGTAGGCGGTGGGAGAGAGAGGATGGCTACACCTTC.

This clone has just one count. This chain links TRBV7-9 with TRBJ1-1, with 10 bases lining up with TRBD1. Trimming removed 7 bases from V and 1 base from J; junction bases left unmatched: 9. Germline V gene lookup returns CDR1 SEHNR and CDR2 FQNEAQ (reference sequence). This CDR3 is built from 16 residues. CDR3 DNA sequence: TGTGCCAGCATCTCGGGACAGGGGAAGGGGAACACTGAAGCTTTCTTT. Translated: CASISGQGKGNTEAFF.

This clone appeared once. The J gene is TRBJ2-5, the V gene TRBV5-1; weak D call: TRBD2 (6 bases). Trimming left V 0 bases short and J 5 bases short, with 14 bases between. Germline values: CDR1 SGHRS, CDR2 YFSETQ. This CDR3 region has 15 residues. The CDR3 reads CASSLGGGTAETQYF. The CDR3 region has the DNA TGCGCCAGCAGCTTGGGTGGGGGGACGGCGGAGACCCAGTACTTC.

The chain carries TRBV7-9 and TRBJ1-4; a weak D match, TRBD1 (5 bases). The CDR3 is made up of 13 amino acids. V gave up 8 bases and J gave up 2 bases, with 9 bases separating them. Germline V gene data show CDR1 as SEHNR and CDR2 as FQNEAQ (reference sequence). CDR3 DNA sequence: TGTGCCAGCCGGGACTATACTAATGAAAAACTGTTTTTT. Translated, it gives CASRDYTNEKLFF.

This sequence joins TRBV6-5 and TRBJ1-5; 9 bases align to TRBD1. This CDR3 region has 15 residues. Trimming at V came to 5 bases and at J to 5 bases, leaving 7 bases not matched to a gene. Germline lookup yields CDR1 MNHEY and CDR2 SVGAGI. CDR3 protein: CASSTRTGADQPQHF. CDR3 DNA sequence: TGTGCCAGCAGTACCAGGACAGGGGCCGATCAGCCCCAGCATTTT.

The chain couples TRBV7-2 to TRBJ2-3; a possible D gene is TRBD2 (6 bases). This CDR3 region has 15 residues. The germline gives CDR1 SGHTA, CDR2 FQGNSA. Trimming pared 3 bases from V and 3 bases from J, leaving 13 bases between. The CDR3 DNA sequence: TGTGCCAGCAGCTTCGGGGGAGAGAAGACAGATACGCAGTATTTT. Its translation is CASSFGGEKTDTQYF.

This chain connects TRBV5-1 to TRBJ2-1; a possible D gene is TRBD1 (5 bases). V dropped 0 bases and J dropped 5 bases, with 9 bases sitting between them. This CDR3 is built from 14 residues. Germline V CDR1 and CDR2: SGHRS, YFSETQ. The CDR3 is CASSLGGTDNEQFF. The CDR3 DNA reads TGCGCCAGCAGCTTGGGGGGCACCGACAATGAGCAGTTCTTC.

In this sample, this clone turned up once. This chain uses TRBV5-6 with TRBJ1-2, with TRBD1 matching over 7 bases. Germline values: CDR1 SGHDT, CDR2 YYEEEE. CDR3 size: 15 residues. Trimming removed 4 bases from V and 8 bases from J; junction bases left unmatched: 14. CDR3 nucleotides: TGTGCCAGCAGCGATTCAGGGGGGCGCTTATGGGGCTACACCTTC. Translation: CASSDSGGRLWGYTF.

V gene TRBV5-1 combines with J gene TRBJ1-3; 7 positions match TRBD1. The CDR3 contains 17 residues. With 0 bases clipped from V and 2 bases from J, the junction kept 8 bases outside the gene matches. CDR1 is SGHRS, CDR2 YFSETQ, per germline. The CDR3: CASSLGQGNRPGNTIYF. CDR3 in DNA: TGCGCCAGCAGCTTGGGACAGGGTAATCGTCCTGGAAACACCATATATTTT.